These 28 T cell receptor beta chains were sequenced from one sample in a study of CXCR3-negative and CXCR3-positive naive CD8 T cells. Study-level results: A higher hydrophobicity marked the TRB CDR3s of CXCR3-positive naive cells versus CXCR3-negative naive cells.

5' RACE with UMI labels generated the TRB cDNA libraries. For each CDR3 protein, TCRdb gives one entry from its re-call of the 5' RACE reads, without DNA. The table lists about 130,000 distinct CDR3 sequences. Antigens of these TCRs are unknown. Sequencing was performed on naive CXCR3+ CD8+ T cells from blood. Specified subset: CD45RO-CCR7+CD27+CD95- naive CD8+ T cells expressing CXCR3 (TNR3+). These receptors all stem from a human donor in good health. Some clones in this sample may be carry-over from other donors' samples.

The chain carries TRBV18 and TRBJ1-1; TCRdb's D call, TRBD1, is unchecked because there is no DNA. The germline V gene encodes CDR1 KGHSH and CDR2 LQKENI. The CDR3 runs to 16 residues. The CDR3 sequence: CASSPSPGRSVTEAFF.

The chain is built from TRBV29-1 and TRBJ2-1; checking the TCRdb D call of TRBD2 is not possible without DNA. The CDR3 is made up of 14 amino acids. Germline V gene data show CDR1 as SQVTM and CDR2 as ANQGSEA. CDR3 sequence reads: CSVARTSPYNEQFF.

The chain joins TRBV12-3 or TRBV12-4 to TRBJ2-3; TCRdb designates TRBD2, a call that cannot be tested without DNA. CDR3 length equals 17 residues. CDR3 region: CASSFVPGRTYTDTHYF.

This chain joins TRBV7-8 and TRBJ1-4. The CDR3 has 12 amino acids. Germline V gene sequence: CDR1 SGHVS, CDR2 FQNEAQ. This chain's CDR3 is CASSLTTEKLFF.

The rearrangement uses TRBV4-1 and TRBJ1-5; checking the TCRdb D call of TRBD1 is not possible without DNA. Per germline, CDR1 MGHRA and CDR2 YSYEKL. This CDR3 has 16 residues. CDR3 amino acids: CASSQQGGYSNQPQHF.

V and J are TRBV29-1 and TRBJ2-4; TCRdb calls TRBD1, which cannot be checked without DNA. Germline lookup yields CDR1 SQVTM and CDR2 ANQGSEA. The CDR3 contains 13 residues. The CDR3 here is CSVWAGEVAIQYF.

The V call is TRBV2, the J call TRBJ2-2; TCRdb calls TRBD2, which cannot be checked without DNA. The CDR3 sequence is 15 residues long. Per germline, CDR1 SNHLY and CDR2 FYNNEI. The CDR3 sequence is CASKAGFANTGELFF.

The chain employs TRBV20-1 and TRBJ2-1; TCRdb proposes TRBD1, but this gene call is untestable without DNA. CDR1 is DFQATT and CDR2 is SNEGSKA in the germline V gene (reference sequence). This CDR3 has 11 residues. This chain's CDR3 is CSAPTGNEQFF.

This chain links TRBV7-9 with TRBJ1-2. CDR1 and CDR2 from the germline V gene are SEHNR and FQNEAQ (reference sequence). CDR3 length: 15 amino acids. The CDR3 loop is CASSLELGENYGYTF.

The chain is built from TRBV12-3 or TRBV12-4 and TRBJ2-7. The CDR3 is 18 amino acids. CDR3 loop: CASSLTSAIGQTTYEQYF.

The gene calls are TRBV5-1 and TRBJ2-1. This CDR3 contains 12 residues. CDR1 SGHRS and CDR2 YFSETQ come from the germline V gene. CDR3 region: CASTEGSNEQFF.

J is TRBJ2-7 and V is TRBV7-2. CDR1 and CDR2 (germline): SGHTA, FQGNSA. This CDR3 contains 12 residues. The CDR3 region is CASSLIPYEQYF.

The V gene is TRBV12-3 or TRBV12-4, the J gene TRBJ2-7; TCRdb returns TRBD1, unconfirmable since there is no DNA. This CDR3 has 13 amino acids. CDR3: CASSLGQPYEQYF.

The CDR3 here is CASSLSFEQFF. The chain recombines TRBV25-1 with TRBJ2-1. Per germline, CDR1 MGHDK and CDR2 SYGVNS. The CDR3 is 11 amino acids.

The gene calls are TRBV2 and TRBJ2-7. CDR3 length equals 15 residues. Germline CDR1 SNHLY, CDR2 FYNNEI. Here the CDR3 reads CASSDLLADTYEQYF.

The CDR3 loop is CASNVRGGRWETQYF. The rearrangement uses TRBV28 and TRBJ2-5; TCRdb names TRBD2, which stays unverified in the absence of DNA. The CDR3 runs to 15 residues. Per germline, CDR1 MDHEN and CDR2 SYDVKM.

The CDR3 sequence: CATSRVEQGALEQFF. The rearrangement links TRBV15 to TRBJ2-1; TCRdb indicates TRBD1, and absent DNA this call remains unverified. Germline lookup yields CDR1 LNHNV and CDR2 YYDKDF (reference sequence). The CDR3 length is 15 residues.

The chain is built from TRBV5-5 and TRBJ2-7; the TCRdb D gene call, TRBD1, has no DNA to confirm it. The CDR3 length is 17 residues. Germline loops: CDR1 SGHKS, CDR2 YYEKEE (reference sequence). The chain's CDR3 is CASSLAAVRTLGGEQYF.

V and J are TRBV20-1 and TRBJ2-2; the D call of TRBD1 rests on TCRdb alone, since no DNA is present to check it. CDR1 and CDR2 (germline): DFQATT, SNEGSKA (reference sequence). The CDR3 totals 16 residues. This chain's CDR3 is CSARTRTGTNTGELFF.

The V gene is TRBV29-1, the J gene TRBJ2-5; TCRdb proposes TRBD2, but this gene call is untestable without DNA. Germline values: CDR1 SQVTM, CDR2 ANQGSEA. The CDR3 is 13 amino acids. Here the CDR3 reads CSVPGLDAETQYF.

The rearrangement joins TRBV5-5 to TRBJ2-7; TCRdb picks TRBD2, but there is no DNA to check that call. Looked up from germline, CDR1 is SGHKS and CDR2 is YYEKEE (reference sequence). The CDR3 extends over 12 amino acids. CDR3 in amino acids: CAGSSNAEGQYF.

This chain joins TRBV29-1 and TRBJ1-1; TCRdb designates TRBD1, a call that cannot be tested without DNA. Germline V gene data show CDR1 as SQVTM and CDR2 as ANQGSEA. This CDR3 has 11 residues. CDR3 in amino acids: CSVLRGVEAFF.

This chain joins TRBV7-9 and TRBJ1-5; TCRdb picks TRBD1, but there is no DNA to check that call. CDR1 is SEHNR, CDR2 FQNEAQ, per germline (reference sequence). There are 16 residues in the CDR3. The CDR3: CASSSELGASNQPQHF.

The chain recombines TRBV5-1 with TRBJ2-7. The CDR3 consists of 14 residues. Germline CDR1 and CDR2: SGHRS and YFSETQ. The CDR3 protein is CASSLGVDPYEQYF.

The V and J genes are TRBV7-6 and TRBJ2-7. Germline V gene sequence: CDR1 SGHVS, CDR2 FNYEAQ. This CDR3 is built from 12 residues. Here the CDR3 reads CASSPNPYEQYF.

The chain uses TRBV12-3 or TRBV12-4 and TRBJ1-4; TCRdb returns TRBD1, unconfirmable since there is no DNA. This CDR3 has 12 amino acids. CDR3 region: CASSIGQVQLFF.

The chain has TRBV7-2 and TRBJ2-7; the TRBD1 assignment by TCRdb is unverifiable without DNA. The CDR3 contains 13 residues. Germline assignment: CDR1 SGHTA and CDR2 FQGNSA. The CDR3 sequence is CASSTGLGYEQYF.

The gene calls are TRBV20-1 and TRBJ1-1. CDR1 is DFQATT, CDR2 SNEGSKA, per germline (reference sequence). The CDR3 runs 14 residues. This CDR3 reads CSAREGFWASEAFF.